The subject of this entry is one TCR beta chain. Its target is not known. The CDR3 loop spans 15 amino acids. CDR1 is MNHNY and CDR2 is SVGAGI in the germline V gene (reference sequence). Trimming at V came to 5 bases and at J to 4 bases, leaving 8 bases not matched to a gene. The ViraFEST assay expanded antigen-specific CD4+ T cells with viral peptide pools before sequencing. Investigators separated out CD4+ T cells once more than nine days of culture had passed. None of the vaccinated had previously contracted SARS-CoV-2, and their nucleocapsid antibodies tested negative. Produced via immunoSEQ multiplex PCR; TCRdb's table is partial and in-frame only. The sample has approximately 70,000 clones, 65% to 80% seen once. This entry is derived from a study of vaccination effects on CD4 cells after COVID-19.

This TCR derives from a human donor who received a COVID-19 vaccine. The sequenced sample was CD4+ T cells from PBMCs cultured with HCoV-NL63 spike peptides, obtained before COVID-19 vaccination. The gene calls are TRBV6-6 and TRBJ1-5, with 7 bases identical to TRBD1. DNA of the CDR3: TGTGCCAGCAGTGGATGGGACAGCTCAAATCAGCCCCAGCATTTT. It translates to CASSGWDSSNQPQHF.